One sample yielded the 9 T cell receptor beta chains listed below, sequenced in a study of shared clonotypes between healthy human individuals (dated by TCRdb to 2019 to 2021). Library preparation employed the immunoSEQ multiplex PCR assay. Drawn from immuneACCESS, this table holds only the in-frame rearrangements with V and J called that TCRdb kept. Clones are partly lost; checked studies trace under half to an unresolved V gene and leave the rest unexplained. This sample has some 1 million clones in its table, and around four fifths of those were observed once. Approximately 1.5% of the sample rests with the top ten. Specimen: memory CD4+ T cells sorted from blood. The cell subset or site label for this specimen denotes: CD45RA-negative fraction. All receptors derive from a man younger than 35 in good health.

This sequence joins TRBV5-8 and TRBJ1-1, with a possible D match to TRBD1 (5 bases). This CDR3 comprises 16 residues. Germline V gene sequence: CDR1 SGHTS, CDR2 YDEGEE. V shed 1 base and J shed 1 base, with 14 bases lying between them. The CDR3 region is CASSLRSDRTNTEAFF. For the CDR3, the DNA is TGTGCCAGCAGCTTGCGAAGTGACAGAACGAACACTGAAGCTTTCTTT. Combining the CDR3 with reference TRBV5-8 and TRBJ1-1 gives the whole variable domain EAGVTQSPTHLIKTRGQQATLRCSPISGHTSVYWYQQALGLGLQFLLWYDEGEERNRGNFPPRFSGRQFPNYSSELNVNALELEDSALYLCASSLRSDRTNTEAFFGQGTRLTVV.

This clone was seen just once. The rearrangement links TRBV5-1 to TRBJ2-7; tentative D call: TRBD2 (6 bases). The V and J ends lost 7 bases and 5 bases respectively, with 19 bases between them. The CDR3 covers 14 residues. Germline V CDR1 and CDR2: SGHRS, YFSETQ. The CDR3 DNA sequence: TGCGCCAGCTCCCCGCCGGGAGCTATAGACGAGCAGTACTTC. Translated, it gives CASSPPGAIDEQYF.

This clone occurred many times. The gene calls are TRBV18 and TRBJ2-1; D gene ambiguous. This CDR3 comprises 11 residues. V gave up 4 bases and J gave up 7 bases, with 5 bases separating them. Germline assignment: CDR1 KGHSH and CDR2 LQKENI. This chain's CDR3 is CASSQENEQFF. Written as DNA, the CDR3 is TGTGCCAGCTCACAGGAAAATGAGCAGTTCTTC.

The chain joins TRBV7-6 to TRBJ1-4, with D hard to call. The CDR3 totals 13 residues. CDR1 is SGHVS, CDR2 FNYEAQ, per germline. V gave up 1 base and J gave up 10 bases, with 10 bases separating them. The CDR3 bases are TGTGCCAGCAGCTTAGGGGAGGTTGGAAAACTGTTTTTT. Residues: CASSLGEVGKLFF.

V usage is TRBV19 and J usage is TRBJ2-2; 9 nucleotides match TRBD2. Unmatched junction bases numbered 20, after V lost 9 bases and J lost 3 bases. Per germline, CDR1 LNHDA and CDR2 SQIVND (reference sequence). The CDR3 spans 19 residues. This CDR3 reads CASRSRLAGRKDDTGELFF. The CDR3 DNA reads TGTGCCAGCCGATCCCGGCTAGCGGGGAGAAAAGACGACACCGGGGAGCTGTTTTTT.

This clone appeared a few times. In the same sample, other DNA sequences code for this CDR3. The CDR3 spells CASTPSYEQYF. CDR3 nucleotide sequence: TGTGCCAGCACTCCTTCCTACGAGCAGTACTTC. The rearrangement links TRBV2 to TRBJ2-7; D call uncertain. Trimming removed 7 bases at V and 1 base at J, with 5 bases between. CDR3 length equals 11 residues. CDR1 SNHLY and CDR2 FYNNEI come from the germline V gene.

This chain uses TRBV9 with TRBJ2-3; tentatively, D is TRBD1 (6 bases). This CDR3 has 15 residues. Germline lookup yields CDR1 SGDLS and CDR2 YYNGEE. V gave up 2 bases and J gave up 0 bases, with 10 bases separating them. The CDR3 DNA is TGTGCCAGCAGCGTCCAGGGGCTTAGCACAGATACGCAGTATTTT. This sequence encodes CASSVQGLSTDTQYF.

V usage is TRBV5-1 and J usage is TRBJ2-7, with no clear D. The CDR3 sequence is 12 residues long. Trimming left V 1 base short and J 5 bases short, with 7 bases between. The V gene's germline CDR1 is SGHRS and CDR2 YFSETQ. CDR3 coding DNA: TGCGCCAGCAGCTTGATGCCTAACGAGCAGTACTTC. Encoded protein: CASSLMPNEQYF.

The rearrangement links TRBV10-2 to TRBJ1-5; 7 bases are a match to TRBD1. From germline, CDR1 is WSHSY and CDR2 SAAADI. V was pared by 6 bases and J by 3 bases, with 2 bases of the junction left unmatched. CDR3 length: 13 amino acids. The CDR3 reads CASRRGHNQPQHF. The DNA of the CDR3 is TGCGCCAGCAGGAGGGGGCACAATCAGCCCCAGCATTTT.